This is a list of T cell receptor beta chains from one sample in a study of CD8 T cells in Susac syndrome. TCRdb passed the immunoSEQ multiplex PCR reads through MiXCR, listing each CDR3 protein once. In the table there are a few hundred thousand distinct CDR3 sequences, approximately 90% of which are singletons. Sequenced input: CD8+ T cells from PBMCs. Receptors were obtained from a human donor with multiple sclerosis. Both conserved end residues are part of each CDR3. Clone sizes are given selectively: once, few, many, or a class where the clone is expanded.

J gene	clone size	V gene	CDR3 protein
TRBJ1-1	.	TRBV5-1	CASREGTEAFF
TRBJ2-1	.	TRBV20-1	CSARDLTSGRAGSEQFF
TRBJ2-7	.	TRBV5-6	CASSRSEGTAIYEQYF
TRBJ2-7	.	TRBV6-5	CASSYSMGPGGTYEQYF
TRBJ2-1	.	TRBV4-1	CASSLDPGGAFFF
TRBJ2-3	.	TRBV12-3/TRBV12-4	CASSFGASWDTQYF
TRBJ1-1	.	TRBV27	CASSYGTLSEAFF
TRBJ2-7	.	TRBV2	CASTGNYEQYF
TRBJ1-4	.	TRBV5-8	CASSRRAVDGEKLFF
TRBJ2-5	.	TRBV5-6	CASSAWDRGQETQYF
TRBJ1-2	.	TRBV6-1	CASSEGSSHPYGYTF
TRBJ1-1	few	TRBV7-9	CASVKGQDMNTEAFF
TRBJ1-4	.	TRBV7-9	CASSLPPGEDEKLFF
TRBJ2-2	few	TRBV27	CASRQGNTGELFF
TRBJ2-4	.	TRBV7-9	CASSPRDRREVQYF
TRBJ1-2	.	TRBV20-1	CSARETANYGYTF
TRBJ2-1	once	TRBV4-1	CASSQPRGWTSDGEQFF